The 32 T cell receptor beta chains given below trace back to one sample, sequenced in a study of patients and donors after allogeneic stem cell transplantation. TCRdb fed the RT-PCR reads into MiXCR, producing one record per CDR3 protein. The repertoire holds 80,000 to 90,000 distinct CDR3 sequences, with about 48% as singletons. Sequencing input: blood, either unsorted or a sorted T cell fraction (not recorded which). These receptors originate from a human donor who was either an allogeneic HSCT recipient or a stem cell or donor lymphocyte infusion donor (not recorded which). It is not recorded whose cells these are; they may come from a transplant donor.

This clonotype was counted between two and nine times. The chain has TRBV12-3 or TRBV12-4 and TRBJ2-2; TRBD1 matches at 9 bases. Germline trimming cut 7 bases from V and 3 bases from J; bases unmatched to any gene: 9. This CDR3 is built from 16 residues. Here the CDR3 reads CASNKGQGLYTGELFF. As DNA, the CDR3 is TGTGCCAGCAATAAGGGACAGGGATTATACACCGGGGAGCTGTTTTTT.

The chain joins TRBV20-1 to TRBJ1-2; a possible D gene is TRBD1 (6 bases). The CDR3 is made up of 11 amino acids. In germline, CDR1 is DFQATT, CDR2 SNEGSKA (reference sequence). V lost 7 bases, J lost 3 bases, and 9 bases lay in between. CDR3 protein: CSGTGYYGYTF. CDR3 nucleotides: TGCAGTGGTACAGGGTACTATGGCTACACCTTC.

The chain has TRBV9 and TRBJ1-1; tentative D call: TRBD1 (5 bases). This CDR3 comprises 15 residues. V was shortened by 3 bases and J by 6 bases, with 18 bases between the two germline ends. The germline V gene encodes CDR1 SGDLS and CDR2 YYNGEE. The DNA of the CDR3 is TGTGCCAGCAGCGGGCCGACAGCGGGTTGGCCTGAAGCTTTCTTT. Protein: CASSGPTAGWPEAFF. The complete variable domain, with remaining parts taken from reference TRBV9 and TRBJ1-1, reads DSGVTQTPKHLITATGQRVTLRCSPRSGDLSVYWYQQSLDQGLQFLIQYYNGEERAKGNILERFSAQQFPDLHSELNLSSLELGDSALYFCASSGPTAGWPEAFFGQGTRLTVV.

The CDR3: CASSLGSHTDTQYF. The CDR3, as DNA: TGCGCCAGCAGCTTGGGCAGCCACACAGATACGCAGTATTTT. The V call is TRBV5-1, the J call TRBJ2-3; D gene ambiguous. V was pared by 0 bases and J by 2 bases, with 7 bases between. The germline CDR1 and CDR2 sequences are SGHRS and YFSETQ. This CDR3 contains 14 residues.

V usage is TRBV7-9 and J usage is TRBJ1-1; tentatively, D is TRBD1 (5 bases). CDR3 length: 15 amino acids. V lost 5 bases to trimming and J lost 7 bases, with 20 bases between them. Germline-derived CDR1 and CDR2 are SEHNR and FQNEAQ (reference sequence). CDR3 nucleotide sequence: TGTGCCAGCAGCCTCGCACCAGACAGTAAGTTTGAAGCTTTCTTT. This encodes CASSLAPDSKFEAFF.

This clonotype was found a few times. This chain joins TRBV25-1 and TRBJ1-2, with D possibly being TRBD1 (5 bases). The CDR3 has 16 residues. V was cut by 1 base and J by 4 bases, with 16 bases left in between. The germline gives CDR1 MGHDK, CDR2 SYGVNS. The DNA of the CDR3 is TGTGCCAGCAGTGAATCGCGGGGCGGAGGGGTCTATGGCTACACCTTC. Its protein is CASSESRGGGVYGYTF.

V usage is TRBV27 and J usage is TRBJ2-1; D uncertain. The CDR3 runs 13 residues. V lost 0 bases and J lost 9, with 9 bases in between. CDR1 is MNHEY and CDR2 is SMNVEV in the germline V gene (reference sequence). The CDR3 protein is CASSLSWGSEQFF. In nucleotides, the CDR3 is TGTGCCAGCAGTTTATCCTGGGGAAGTGAGCAGTTCTTC.

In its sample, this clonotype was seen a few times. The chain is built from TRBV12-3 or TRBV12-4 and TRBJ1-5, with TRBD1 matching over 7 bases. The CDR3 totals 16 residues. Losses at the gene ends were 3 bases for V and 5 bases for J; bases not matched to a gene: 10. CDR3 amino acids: CASSFGWRGLDQPQHF. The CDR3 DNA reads TGTGCCAGCAGTTTTGGTTGGAGGGGGCTAGATCAGCCCCAGCATTTT.

The CDR3 protein is CAIREDGNTEAFF. CDR3 sequence (DNA): TGTGCCATCAGGGAGGACGGTAACACTGAAGCTTTCTTT. The V gene is TRBV10-3, the J gene TRBJ1-1; D ambiguous. The CDR3 consists of 13 residues. V lost 6 bases to trimming and J lost 2 bases, with 10 bases between them. Germline V gives CDR1 ENHRY, CDR2 SYGVKD.

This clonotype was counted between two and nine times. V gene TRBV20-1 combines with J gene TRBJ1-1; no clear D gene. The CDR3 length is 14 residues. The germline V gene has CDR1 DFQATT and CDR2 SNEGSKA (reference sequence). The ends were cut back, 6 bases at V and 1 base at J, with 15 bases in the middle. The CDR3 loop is CSAPSPRRNTEAFF. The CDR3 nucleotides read TGCAGTGCCCCGAGCCCCCGAAGGAACACTGAAGCTTTCTTT.

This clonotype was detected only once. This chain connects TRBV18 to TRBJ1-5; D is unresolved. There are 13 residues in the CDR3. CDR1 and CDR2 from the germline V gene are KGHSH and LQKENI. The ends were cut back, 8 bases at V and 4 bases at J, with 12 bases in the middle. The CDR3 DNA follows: TGTGCCAGCGCCGGCGGGGAAAATCAGCCCCAGCATTTT. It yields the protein CASAGGENQPQHF.

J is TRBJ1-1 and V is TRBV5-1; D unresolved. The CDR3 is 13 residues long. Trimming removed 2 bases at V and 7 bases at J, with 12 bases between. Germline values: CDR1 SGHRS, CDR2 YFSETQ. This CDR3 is CASSFLQDGEAFF. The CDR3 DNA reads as TGCGCCAGCAGCTTTCTCCAGGATGGTGAAGCTTTCTTT.

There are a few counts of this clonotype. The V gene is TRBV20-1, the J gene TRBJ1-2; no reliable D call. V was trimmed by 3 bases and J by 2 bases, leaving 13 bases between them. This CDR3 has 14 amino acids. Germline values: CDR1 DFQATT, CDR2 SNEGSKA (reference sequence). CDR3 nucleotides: TGCAGTGCTAGTTTAGGGAACAGAAACTATGGCTACACCTTC. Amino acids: CSASLGNRNYGYTF.

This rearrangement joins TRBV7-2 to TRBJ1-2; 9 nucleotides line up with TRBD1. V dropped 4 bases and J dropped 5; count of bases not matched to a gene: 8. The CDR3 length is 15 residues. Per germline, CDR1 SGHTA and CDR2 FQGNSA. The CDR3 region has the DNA TGTGCCAGCAGCTCAGCGGGGGACAGGGTTTATGGCTACACCTTC. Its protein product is CASSSAGDRVYGYTF.

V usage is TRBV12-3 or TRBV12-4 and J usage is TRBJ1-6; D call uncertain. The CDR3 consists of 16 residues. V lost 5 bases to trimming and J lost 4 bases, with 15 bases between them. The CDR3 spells CASSPPAGFYNSPLHF. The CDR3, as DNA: TGTGCCAGCAGTCCCCCCGCGGGATTTTATAATTCACCCCTCCACTTT.

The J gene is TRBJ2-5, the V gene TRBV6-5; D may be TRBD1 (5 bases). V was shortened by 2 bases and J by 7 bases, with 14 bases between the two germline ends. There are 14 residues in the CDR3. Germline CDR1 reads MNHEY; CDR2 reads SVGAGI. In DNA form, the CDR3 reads TGTGCCAGCAGTTACGAACAGGACGTGGGGACCCAGTACTTC. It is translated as CASSYEQDVGTQYF.

The CDR3 sequence is CASRPTGAPGYGYTF. DNA for the CDR3: TGTGCCAGCAGACCTACAGGGGCCCCCGGCTATGGCTACACCTTC. The chain combines TRBV7-2 with TRBJ1-2; 7 bases line up with TRBD1. This CDR3 region has 15 residues. V lost 6 bases, J lost 4 bases, and 11 bases stayed unmatched. From germline, CDR1 is SGHTA and CDR2 FQGNSA.

DNA for the CDR3: TGTGCCACCAGCCGACAGGGAGGTAGAGACACCTTC. Protein: CATSRQGGRDTF. The chain carries TRBV15 and TRBJ1-2, with TRBD1 matching over 7 bases. The CDR3 totals 12 residues. The germline V gene encodes CDR1 LNHNV and CDR2 YYDKDF (reference sequence). The junction had 9 bases not matched to a gene; V was cut back by 5 bases and J by 12 bases.

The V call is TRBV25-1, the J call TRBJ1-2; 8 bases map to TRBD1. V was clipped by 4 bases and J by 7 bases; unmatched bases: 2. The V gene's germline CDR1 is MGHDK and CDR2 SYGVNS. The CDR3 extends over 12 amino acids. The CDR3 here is CASSGTGLGYTF. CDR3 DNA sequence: TGTGCCAGCAGTGGGACAGGGCTTGGCTACACCTTC.

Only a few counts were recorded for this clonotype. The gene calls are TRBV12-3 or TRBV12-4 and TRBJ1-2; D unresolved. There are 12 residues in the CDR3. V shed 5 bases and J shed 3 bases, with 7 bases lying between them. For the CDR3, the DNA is TGTGCCAGCAGTGACCAACACTATGGCTACACCTTC. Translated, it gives CASSDQHYGYTF.

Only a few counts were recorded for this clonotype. The CDR3 protein is CASSLRLGGKNSPLHF. DNA of the CDR3: TGTGCCAGCAGCTTGAGGTTAGGGGGAAAGAATTCACCCCTCCACTTT. The chain employs TRBV5-5 and TRBJ1-6; weak D call: TRBD1 (6 bases). This CDR3 is 16 amino acids long. The V end lost 1 base, the J end lost 7 bases, and 15 bases lay between the germline ends. Germline CDR1 reads SGHKS; CDR2 reads YYEKEE (reference sequence).

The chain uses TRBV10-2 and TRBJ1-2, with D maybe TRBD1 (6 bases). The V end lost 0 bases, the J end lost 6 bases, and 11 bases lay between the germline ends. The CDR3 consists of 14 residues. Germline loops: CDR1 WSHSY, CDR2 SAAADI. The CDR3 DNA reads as TGCGCCAGCAGTGAGTCTTGGGGGGCTGATGGCTACACCTTC. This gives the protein CASSESWGADGYTF.

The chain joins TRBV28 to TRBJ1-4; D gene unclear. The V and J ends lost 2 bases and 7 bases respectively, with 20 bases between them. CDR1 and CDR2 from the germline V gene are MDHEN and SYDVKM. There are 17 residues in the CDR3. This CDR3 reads CASSLAGWGGESEKLFF. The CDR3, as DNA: TGTGCCAGCAGTTTAGCCGGATGGGGTGGGGAATCTGAAAAACTGTTTTTT.

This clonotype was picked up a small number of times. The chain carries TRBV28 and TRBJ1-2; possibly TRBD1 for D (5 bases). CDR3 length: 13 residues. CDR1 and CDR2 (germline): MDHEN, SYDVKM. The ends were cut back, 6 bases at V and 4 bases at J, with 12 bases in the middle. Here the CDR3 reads CASSPLDTYGYTF. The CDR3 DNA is TGTGCCAGCAGCCCACTGGACACCTATGGCTACACCTTC.

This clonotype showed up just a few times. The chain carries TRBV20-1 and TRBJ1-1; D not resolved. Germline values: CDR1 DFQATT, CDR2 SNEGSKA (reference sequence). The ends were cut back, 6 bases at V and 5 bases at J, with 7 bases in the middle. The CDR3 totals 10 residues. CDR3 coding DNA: TGCAGTGCCATTAGAACTGAAGCTTTCTTT. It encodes CSAIRTEAFF.

CDR3 in amino acids: CASSVDGDQPQHF. The CDR3 DNA reads as TGTGCCAGCAGCGTAGACGGGGATCAGCCCCAGCATTTT. This chain links TRBV9 with TRBJ1-5; unclear D gene. Germline CDR1 reads SGDLS; CDR2 reads YYNGEE. The CDR3 sequence is 13 residues long. Trimming took off 0 bases at V and 5 bases at J, with 6 bases between the two ends.

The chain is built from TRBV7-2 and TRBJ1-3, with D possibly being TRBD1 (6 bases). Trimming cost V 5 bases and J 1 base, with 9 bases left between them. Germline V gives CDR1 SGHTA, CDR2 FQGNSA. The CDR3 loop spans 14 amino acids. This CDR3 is CASSVTGSGNTIYF. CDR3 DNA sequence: TGTGCCAGCAGCGTAACAGGGTCTGGAAACACCATATATTTT.

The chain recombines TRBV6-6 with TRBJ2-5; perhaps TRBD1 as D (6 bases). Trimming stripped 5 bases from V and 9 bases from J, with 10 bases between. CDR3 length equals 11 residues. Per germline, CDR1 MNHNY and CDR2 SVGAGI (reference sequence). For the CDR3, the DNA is TGTGCCAGCAGTGCCACAGGGCCCCAGTACTTC. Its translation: CASSATGPQYF.

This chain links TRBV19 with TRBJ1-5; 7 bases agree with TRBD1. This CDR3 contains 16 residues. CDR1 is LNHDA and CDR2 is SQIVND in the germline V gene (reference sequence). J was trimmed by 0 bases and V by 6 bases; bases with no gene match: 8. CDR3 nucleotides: TGTGCCAGTAGACCAGGGGGGTCACTTAGCAATCAGCCCCAGCATTTT. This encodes CASRPGGSLSNQPQHF.

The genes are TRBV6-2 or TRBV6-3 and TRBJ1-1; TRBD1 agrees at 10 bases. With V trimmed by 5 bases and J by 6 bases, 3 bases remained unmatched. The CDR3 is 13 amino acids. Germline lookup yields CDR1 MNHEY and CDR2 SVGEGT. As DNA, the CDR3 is TGTGCCAGCAGTGACAGGGGGCAAGCTGAAGCTTTCTTT. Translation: CASSDRGQAEAFF.

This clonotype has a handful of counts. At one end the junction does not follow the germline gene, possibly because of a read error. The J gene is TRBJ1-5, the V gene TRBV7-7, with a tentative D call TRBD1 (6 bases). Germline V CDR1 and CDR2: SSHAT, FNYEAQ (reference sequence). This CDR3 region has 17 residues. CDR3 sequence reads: CASSCPSQGMSNQPQHF. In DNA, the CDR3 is TGTGCTAGCAGCTGCCCTAGCCAGGGGATGAGCAATCAGCCCCAGCATTTT.

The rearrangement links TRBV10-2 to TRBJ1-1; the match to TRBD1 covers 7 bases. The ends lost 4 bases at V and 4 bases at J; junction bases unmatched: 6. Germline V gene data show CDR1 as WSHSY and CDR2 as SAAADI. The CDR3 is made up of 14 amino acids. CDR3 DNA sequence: TGCGCCAGCAGTGGGGCAGGGGGGAGCACTGAAGCTTTCTTT. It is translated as CASSGAGGSTEAFF.